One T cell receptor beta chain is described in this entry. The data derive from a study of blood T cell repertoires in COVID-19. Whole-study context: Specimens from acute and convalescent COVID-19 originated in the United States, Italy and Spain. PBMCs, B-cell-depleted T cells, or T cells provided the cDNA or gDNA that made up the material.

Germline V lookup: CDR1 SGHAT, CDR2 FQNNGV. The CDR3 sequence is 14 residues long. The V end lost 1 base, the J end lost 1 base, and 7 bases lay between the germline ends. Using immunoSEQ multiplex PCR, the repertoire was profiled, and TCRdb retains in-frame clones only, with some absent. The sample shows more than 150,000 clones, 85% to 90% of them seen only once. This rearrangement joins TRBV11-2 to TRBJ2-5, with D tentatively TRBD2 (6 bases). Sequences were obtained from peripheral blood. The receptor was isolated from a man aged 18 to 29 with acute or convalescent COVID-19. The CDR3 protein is CASSLGGAQETQYF. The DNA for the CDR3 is TGTGCCAGCAGCTTAGGCGGGGCCCAAGAGACCCAGTACTTC.